The 10 T cell receptor beta chains given below trace back to one sample, sequenced in a study of shared clonotypes between healthy human individuals. TCRdb keeps only in-frame clones here, not all; method: immunoSEQ multiplex PCR. This table has around 560,000 clones, 85% to 95% appearing once. CD8 cells classed as naive were CD45RO-negative and positively selected for CCR7, excluding terminally differentiated effector memory CD45RA+ cells. Material for sequencing was naive CD8+ T cells sorted from blood. The receptors come from a woman under 40 in good health.

The chain uses TRBV9 and TRBJ2-7, with TRBD2 identical over 9 bases. Losses at the gene ends were 7 bases for V and 0 bases for J; bases not matched to a gene: 2. The CDR3 consists of 13 residues. CDR1 is SGDLS, CDR2 YYNGEE, per germline. CDR3 sequence (DNA): TGTGCCAGCGGTAGCGGGAGCTCCTACGAGCAGTACTTC. Translation: CASGSGSSYEQYF.

The chain employs TRBV11-2 and TRBJ2-7; 8 nucleotides line up with TRBD1. The germline gives CDR1 SGHAT, CDR2 FQNNGV. V was pared by 0 bases and J by 3 bases, with 19 bases of the junction left unmatched. The CDR3 totals 20 residues. The CDR3 coding sequence is TGTGCCAGCAGCTTAGATGAGGGCAGGGGGCGAAGAAGGTATTTCTACGAGCAGTACTTC. Its protein is CASSLDEGRGRRRYFYEQYF.

V usage is TRBV5-6 and J usage is TRBJ2-4; D is unclear. This CDR3 is 16 amino acids long. Germline CDR1 reads SGHDT; CDR2 reads YYEEEE. V was cut by 1 base and J by 1 base, with 12 bases left in between. CDR3 coding DNA: TGTGCCAGCAGCTTGACCGCCTGGGCGGCCAAAAACATTCAGTACTTC. Residues: CASSLTAWAAKNIQYF.

The chain has TRBV29-1 and TRBJ1-4; D gene ambiguous. This CDR3 comprises 11 residues. Trimming took off 6 bases at V and 8 bases at J, with 10 bases between the two ends. The V gene's germline CDR1 is SQVTM and CDR2 ANQGSEA. In DNA, the CDR3 is TGCAGCGTGTGGTCTCAGGAAAAACTGTTTTTT. It yields the protein CSVWSQEKLFF.

This clone was found once. CDR3 bases: TGTGCCAGCTTCGGGGCTAGCGGGAGCCTCTACGAGCAGTACTTC. Amino acids: CASFGASGSLYEQYF. V usage is TRBV7-8 and J usage is TRBJ2-7; 10 nucleotides match TRBD2. The germline V gene encodes CDR1 SGHVS and CDR2 FQNEAQ. Trimming cost V 8 bases and J 3 bases; bases outside gene matches: 10. CDR3 length: 15 residues.

CDR3 nucleotide sequence: TGTGCCAGCAGTCCCCAGGGGGGTCCCTACGAGCAGTACTTC. The encoded protein is CASSPQGGPYEQYF. The rearrangement uses TRBV5-6 and TRBJ2-7, with a possible D match to TRBD1 (7 bases). The CDR3 consists of 14 residues. Trimming cost V 5 bases and J 2 bases, with 14 bases left between them. Germline CDR1 SGHDT, CDR2 YYEEEE.

The CDR3 DNA reads TGTGCCAGCAGTTTTGGAACCGGGACAGCAGTCTACGAGCAGTACTTC. Its protein is CASSFGTGTAVYEQYF. The chain combines TRBV27 with TRBJ2-7; TRBD1 matches 7 bases. The CDR3 has 16 residues. The trim removed 3 bases at V and 3 bases at J, leaving 11 bases unmatched. Germline V gives CDR1 MNHEY, CDR2 SMNVEV (reference sequence).

This chain connects TRBV29-1 to TRBJ2-1, with D possibly matching TRBD1 (6 bases). CDR3 size: 12 residues. V was trimmed by 8 bases and J by 5 bases, leaving 13 bases between them. In germline, CDR1 is SQVTM, CDR2 ANQGSEA. DNA for the CDR3: TGCAGCATCAGGGGTGACCACAATGAGCAGTTCTTC. Translating gives CSIRGDHNEQFF.

This rearrangement joins TRBV5-6 to TRBJ1-5, with 10 bases fitting TRBD1. The CDR3 is made up of 15 amino acids. Germline values: CDR1 SGHDT, CDR2 YYEEEE. V lost 2 bases, J lost 4 bases, and 3 bases stayed unmatched. CDR3: CASSLTGQGNQPQHF. CDR3 in DNA: TGTGCCAGCAGCTTAACGGGACAGGGGAATCAGCCCCAGCATTTT.

The J gene is TRBJ2-1, the V gene TRBV5-4, with 8 bases lining up with TRBD2. The junction had 4 bases not matched to a gene; V was cut back by 5 bases and J by 6 bases. Germline values: CDR1 SGHNT, CDR2 YYREEE (reference sequence). This CDR3 has 13 amino acids. CDR3 sequence (DNA): TGTGCCAGCAGAGCTAGCGGGCCCAATGAGCAGTTCTTC. As protein: CASRASGPNEQFF.